This entry lists 16 T cell receptor beta chains sequenced from one sample in a study of blood T cell repertoires in COVID-19 (dated by TCRdb to 2019 to 2021). The library came from the immunoSEQ multiplex PCR assay. Imported from immuneACCESS, the table was reduced by TCRdb to in-frame sequences with V and J called. These copies leave out some clones; in studies compared against another copy, an unresolved V gene accounts for under half, and the cause of the remainder is not known. Across this sample there are about 30,000 clones, with roughly 85% seen only once. Jointly, the top ten make up around 8.6% of the sample. The material sequenced was peripheral blood. All receptors derive from a man older than 75 with active COVID-19.

The rearrangement uses TRBV2 and TRBJ1-2; 7 bases are a match to TRBD1. The V and J ends lost 8 bases and 0 bases, in that order; junction bases with no gene match: 9. The CDR3 has 15 residues. CDR1 and CDR2 from the germline V gene are SNHLY and FYNNEI. CDR3 region: CASGVGQAANYGYTF. The CDR3 DNA reads as TGTGCCAGCGGGGTCGGACAGGCAGCTAACTATGGCTACACCTTC. The variable domain in full, completed from reference TRBV2 and TRBJ1-2, reads EPEVTQTPSHQVTQMGQEVILRCVPISNHLYFYWYRQILGQKVEFLVSFYNNEISEKSEIFDDQFSVERPDGSNFTLKIRSTKLEDSAMYFCASGVGQAANYGYTFGSGTRLTVV.

The genes are TRBV7-2 and TRBJ2-2; TRBD2 agrees at 7 bases. Germline-derived CDR1 and CDR2 are SGHTA and FQGNSA. V lost 2 bases and J lost 0; bases outside the gene matches: 6. The length of the CDR3 is 17 residues. CDR3 in amino acids: CASSLMPSGANTGELFF. The CDR3 bases are TGTGCCAGCAGCTTAATGCCTAGCGGAGCGAACACCGGGGAGCTGTTTTTT.

In this sample, this clone turned up a few times. The gene calls are TRBV5-1 and TRBJ1-3, with D perhaps TRBD1 (6 bases). The ends were cut back, 3 bases at V and 1 base at J, with 8 bases in the middle. The germline V gene encodes CDR1 SGHRS and CDR2 YFSETQ. CDR3 size: 14 residues. The CDR3 protein is CASSSQGSGNTIYF. CDR3 sequence (DNA): TGCGCCAGCAGCTCCCAGGGGTCTGGAAACACCATATATTTT.

Relative to its sample, this clone is medium-sized. The chain recombines TRBV7-9 with TRBJ2-7, with 8 nucleotides matching TRBD1. The length of the CDR3 is 16 residues. Germline V lookup: CDR1 SEHNR, CDR2 FQNEAQ (reference sequence). Losses at the gene ends were 5 bases for V and 5 bases for J; bases not matched to a gene: 14. The CDR3 DNA is TGTGCCAGCAGCGCCCCCGCCGGGACAGGCTTTCACGAGCAGTACTTC. This encodes CASSAPAGTGFHEQYF.

In its sample, this clone was seen once. The rearrangement links TRBV7-2 to TRBJ2-1, with 9 bases aligning to TRBD2. V lost 6 bases, J lost 6 bases, and 12 bases stayed unmatched. There are 16 residues in the CDR3. In germline, CDR1 is SGHTA, CDR2 FQGNSA. This CDR3 is CASSSPGTSLINEQFF. Here the CDR3 DNA reads TGTGCCAGCAGTTCCCCCGGGACTAGCCTCATCAATGAGCAGTTCTTC.

V and J are TRBV6-6 and TRBJ2-5; possibly TRBD2 for D (6 bases). The CDR3 contains 14 residues. Trimming pared 2 bases from V and 9 bases from J, leaving 16 bases between. Germline assignment: CDR1 MNHNY and CDR2 SVGAGI (reference sequence). CDR3 residues: CASSYGAGWEAQYF. In DNA, the CDR3 is TGTGCCAGCAGTTACGGGGCGGGGTGGGAGGCCCAGTACTTC.

V is TRBV19 and J is TRBJ2-1, with TRBD1 as a possible D gene (6 bases). CDR1 and CDR2 from the germline V gene are LNHDA and SQIVND (reference sequence). V was clipped by 5 bases and J by 3 bases, with 17 bases between them. The CDR3 has 16 amino acids. The CDR3: CASSFISGTHYNEQFF. CDR3 in DNA: TGTGCCAGTAGTTTCATATCCGGGACACACTACAATGAGCAGTTCTTC.

This chain joins TRBV20-1 and TRBJ2-4, with D possibly being TRBD2 (6 bases). This CDR3 is 13 amino acids long. Looked up from germline, CDR1 is DFQATT and CDR2 is SNEGSKA (reference sequence). V lost 3 bases to trimming and J lost 2 bases, with 8 bases between them. CDR3 DNA sequence: TGCAGTGCTAGTGGGGACTCCAAAAACATTCAGTACTTC. Translation gives CSASGDSKNIQYF.

The gene calls are TRBV12-3 or TRBV12-4 and TRBJ1-5; D gene ambiguous. The CDR3 sequence is 13 residues long. Deletions cut 2 bases from V and 4 bases from J, with 6 bases between. The CDR3 protein is CASSLSGNQPQHF. For the CDR3, the DNA is TGTGCCAGCAGTTTATCCGGGAATCAGCCCCAGCATTTT.

V gene TRBV11-3 combines with J gene TRBJ2-3; TRBD2 might be the D (7 bases). Trimming removed 1 base at V and 4 bases at J, with 15 bases between. The CDR3 has 16 residues. Germline V gene sequence: CDR1 SGHNT, CDR2 YENEEA. The CDR3: CASSLVGGGGPDTQYF. DNA for the CDR3: TGTGCCAGCAGCTTAGTAGGGGGAGGGGGGCCAGATACGCAGTATTTT.

J is TRBJ1-6 and V is TRBV7-9; maybe TRBD1 (5 bases). The CDR3 has 15 amino acids. The V end was cut by 5 bases, the J end by 10 bases, with 18 bases between. Germline V gene data show CDR1 as SEHNR and CDR2 as FQNEAQ (reference sequence). The CDR3 is CASSPRQGATSPLHF. CDR3 DNA sequence: TGTGCCAGCAGCCCGCGCCAGGGCGCAACGTCACCCCTCCACTTT.

The chain has TRBV5-1 and TRBJ1-1; the D is unclear. There are 13 residues in the CDR3. Germline V gene sequence: CDR1 SGHRS, CDR2 YFSETQ. V was pared by 0 bases and J by 1 base, with 4 bases between. CDR3 sequence (DNA): TGCGCCAGCAGCTTGGGAGAGAACACTGAAGCTTTCTTT. It yields the protein CASSLGENTEAFF.

The J gene is TRBJ1-6, the V gene TRBV7-3, with a possible D match to TRBD1 (6 bases). CDR3 length: 13 residues. V lost 5 bases to trimming and J lost 9 bases, with 11 bases between them. CDR1 and CDR2 from the germline V gene are SGHTA and FQGTGA. The CDR3 sequence: CASSAGQFSPLHF. The CDR3 DNA reads as TGTGCCAGCAGCGCCGGACAGTTTTCACCCCTCCACTTT.

The chain is built from TRBV7-8 and TRBJ2-7; tentatively, D is TRBD1 (5 bases). Germline loops: CDR1 SGHVS, CDR2 FQNEAQ. The CDR3 extends over 14 amino acids. Trimming shortened V by 1 base and J by 3 bases, and 10 bases separated the two germline ends. Here the CDR3 reads CASSLEGADYEQYF. The CDR3 DNA reads TGTGCCAGCAGCTTAGAAGGGGCTGACTACGAGCAGTACTTC.

The V call is TRBV4-2, the J call TRBJ1-2, with D perhaps matching TRBD1 (5 bases). The length of the CDR3 is 17 residues. Germline lookup yields CDR1 LGHNA and CDR2 YNFKEQ. Trimming left V 1 base short and J 1 base short, with 16 bases between. The CDR3 protein is CASSQGGDGVLNYGYTF. Here the CDR3 DNA reads TGTGCCAGCAGCCAAGGGGGGGACGGCGTACTTAACTATGGCTACACCTTC.

The chain has TRBV29-1 and TRBJ1-4; no clear D. Germline V gene data show CDR1 as SQVTM and CDR2 as ANQGSEA. The CDR3 consists of 12 residues. The germline V and J ends were trimmed by 7 bases and 8 bases, with 14 bases remaining between them. CDR3 in amino acids: CSAGGREEKLFF. CDR3 coding DNA: TGCAGCGCGGGCGGCCGGGAGGAAAAACTGTTTTTT. The full variable domain, rest sourced from reference TRBV29-1 and TRBJ1-4, is SAVISQKPSRDICQRGTSLTIQCQVDSQVTMMFWYRQQPGQSLTLIATANQGSEATYESGFVIDKFPISRPNLTFSTLTVSNMSPEDSSIYLCSAGGREEKLFFGSGTQLSVL.